A single sample is the source of the 19 T cell receptor beta chains below, sequenced in a study of early stage breast cancer tumors. Sequenced by immunoSEQ multiplex PCR; TCRdb stores in-frame clones only, minus some. The repertoire holds about 7,900 clones, with 62% as singletons. The sequenced sample consisted of breast tumor tissue. The receptor source for this set is a person aged 65-85 years with breast cancer.

The chain couples TRBV5-1 to TRBJ1-4; no clear D. CDR3 size: 15 residues. Germline CDR1 is SGHRS and CDR2 is YFSETQ. The V end was cut by 0 bases, the J end by 0 bases, with 6 bases between. The CDR3 reads CASSLGPSTNEKLFF. In DNA form, the CDR3 reads TGCGCCAGCAGCTTGGGGCCCTCAACTAATGAAAAACTGTTTTTT.

The rearrangement links TRBV7-3 to TRBJ1-5; 7 nucleotides agree with TRBD1. There are 12 residues in the CDR3. The germline V gene has CDR1 SGHTA and CDR2 FQGTGA. J lost 11 bases, V lost 3 bases, and 4 bases had no gene match. CDR3 coding DNA: TGTGCCAGCAGCTTGCCAGACAGGGCCCAGCATTTT. Encoded protein: CASSLPDRAQHF.

A few counts support this clone. The chain has TRBV11-1 and TRBJ2-7; the D gene is possibly TRBD1 (5 bases). CDR3 size: 12 residues. The V gene lost 5 bases and the J gene lost 4 bases, with 9 bases spanning the gap. In germline, CDR1 is SGHAT, CDR2 FQDESV (reference sequence). CDR3 DNA: TGTGCCAGCAGCCTGACAGAGTACGAGCAGTACTTC. It encodes CASSLTEYEQYF.

This clone showed up just a few times. V and J are TRBV19 and TRBJ1-5, with D tentatively TRBD1 (5 bases). This CDR3 is built from 15 residues. Trimming removed 7 bases at V and 4 bases at J, with 17 bases between. The V gene's germline CDR1 is LNHDA and CDR2 SQIVND (reference sequence). The CDR3 sequence is CASKDPSGTNQPQHF. DNA for the CDR3: TGTGCCAGTAAGGACCCCTCAGGGACTAATCAGCCCCAGCATTTT.

This chain joins TRBV7-9 and TRBJ1-1; 8 nucleotides match TRBD1. This CDR3 region has 16 residues. The V segment lost 1 base and the J segment 4 bases; nucleotides outside the gene matches: 8. Germline V gene data show CDR1 as SEHNR and CDR2 as FQNEAQ (reference sequence). In nucleotides, the CDR3 is TGTGCCAGCAGCTTAGAGGCAGGGGGCGTGGGCACTGAAGCTTTCTTT. It is translated as CASSLEAGGVGTEAFF.

This CDR3 is CAWSRQGALEQYF. The CDR3 nucleotides are TGTGCCTGGAGCCGACAGGGGGCGCTCGAGCAGTACTTC. This chain uses TRBV30 with TRBJ2-7; TRBD1 agrees at 10 bases. The CDR3 runs 13 residues. V trimming: 3 bases; J trimming: 6 bases; junction bases outside the gene matches: 5. CDR1 is GTSNPN, CDR2 SVGIG, per germline (reference sequence).

The gene calls are TRBV5-1 and TRBJ2-4; TRBD2 matches at 8 bases. This CDR3 has 18 amino acids. The junction had 17 bases not matched to a gene; V was cut back by 3 bases and J by 6 bases. The germline gives CDR1 SGHRS, CDR2 YFSETQ. CDR3 sequence: CASSSSVGVAGLINIQYF. The CDR3 DNA reads as TGCGCCAGCAGCTCCTCGGTCGGAGTAGCGGGGTTGATAAACATTCAGTACTTC.

V gene TRBV28 combines with J gene TRBJ2-7; TRBD1 might be the D (6 bases). The germline V gene has CDR1 MDHEN and CDR2 SYDVKM. V shed 6 bases and J shed 3 bases, with 12 bases lying between them. The length of the CDR3 is 13 residues. The CDR3 coding sequence is TGTGCCAGCAGACAGGGACACATCTACGAGCAGTACTTC. Protein product: CASRQGHIYEQYF. Full variable domain (missing parts from reference TRBV28 and TRBJ2-7): DVKVTQSSRYLVKRTGEKVFLECVQDMDHENMFWYRQDPGLGLRLIYFSYDVKMKEKGDIPEGYSVSREKKERFSLILESASTNQTSMYLCASRQGHIYEQYFGPGTRLTVT.

The chain employs TRBV10-3 and TRBJ1-1; D gene uncertain. Germline assignment: CDR1 ENHRY and CDR2 SYGVKD. Trimming removed 10 bases from V and 1 base from J, with 13 bases in between. This CDR3 comprises 13 residues. The CDR3, as DNA: TGTGCCACCCTGGGAACTAGGAACACTGAAGCTTTCTTT. Encoded protein: CATLGTRNTEAFF.

This clone was detected once. V usage is TRBV30 and J usage is TRBJ2-3, with 11 bases fitting TRBD2. In germline, CDR1 is GTSNPN, CDR2 SVGIG (reference sequence). CDR3 length: 14 residues. V shed 5 bases, J shed 3 bases, and the junction held 4 bases outside the gene matches. CDR3 in DNA: TGTGCCTGGGAGACTAGCGGGGAAACAGATACGCAGTATTTT. Protein: CAWETSGETDTQYF. The whole variable domain, filled in from reference TRBV30 and TRBJ2-3, reads SQTIHQWPATLVQPVGSPLSLECTVEGTSNPNLYWYRQAAGRGLQLLFYSVGIGQISSEVPQNLSASRPQDRQFILSSKKLLLSDSGFYLCAWETSGETDTQYFGPGTRLTVL.

The chain uses TRBV7-6 and TRBJ2-1; 7 bases align to TRBD1. From germline, CDR1 is SGHVS and CDR2 FNYEAQ. The junction had 9 bases not matched to a gene; V was cut back by 3 bases and J by 7 bases. The CDR3 totals 15 residues. The CDR3 region has the DNA TGTGCCAGCAGCTTTCGACAGGGCACGGGGAATGAGCAGTTCTTC. Translated: CASSFRQGTGNEQFF.

In this sample, this clone is large. The rearrangement joins TRBV7-2 to TRBJ2-7; TRBD1 agrees at 7 bases. The V gene end was trimmed by 0 bases and the J gene end by 5 bases; junction bases not matched to a gene: 7. The CDR3 runs 15 residues. Per the germline V gene, CDR1 is SGHTA and CDR2 is FQGNSA. DNA of the CDR3: TGTGCCAGCAGCTTAGCCCGGGACAGAGTCCACGAGCAGTACTTC. Translation: CASSLARDRVHEQYF. The full variable domain, its missing parts supplied by reference TRBV7-2 and TRBJ2-7, is GAGVSQSPSNKVTEKGKDVELRCDPISGHTALYWYRQSLGQGLEFLIYFQGNSAPDKSGLPSDRFSAERTGGSVSTLTIQRTQQEDSAVYLCASSLARDRVHEQYFGPGTRLTVT.

This clone has more than one count but fewer than ten. The gene calls are TRBV4-3 and TRBJ2-3; TRBD2 aligns across 9 bases. The CDR3 totals 18 residues. J was trimmed by 0 bases and V by 1 base; bases with no gene match: 8. Looked up from germline, CDR1 is LGHNA and CDR2 is YSLEER. For the CDR3, the DNA is TGCGCCAGCAGCCAAGGAATTGGCGGGGGGGCGAGCACAGATACGCAGTATTTT. Translated, it gives CASSQGIGGGASTDTQYF.

This chain uses TRBV10-3 with TRBJ1-5; no definite D call. The germline V gene encodes CDR1 ENHRY and CDR2 SYGVKD. Trimming shortened V by 6 bases and J by 2 bases, and 8 bases separated the two germline ends. The CDR3 runs to 13 residues. CDR3 in DNA: TGTGCCATCAGCCCGGCGGGCAATCAGCCCCAGCATTTT. Residues: CAISPAGNQPQHF.

V and J are TRBV30 and TRBJ2-2; D gene ambiguous. The length of the CDR3 is 16 residues. The V gene's germline CDR1 is GTSNPN and CDR2 SVGIG (reference sequence). The germline V and J ends were trimmed by 0 bases and 2 bases, with 13 bases remaining between them. The CDR3 region is CAWSVSATSNTGELFF. The CDR3, as DNA: TGTGCCTGGAGTGTAAGCGCCACGTCAAACACCGGGGAGCTGTTTTTT.

This clone was seen a handful of times. The chain links TRBV6-1 to TRBJ2-2, with D perhaps TRBD1 (6 bases). CDR1 MNHNS and CDR2 SASEGT come from the germline V gene. The CDR3 runs 15 residues. Trimming removed 2 bases from V and 3 bases from J, with 10 bases in between. The CDR3 coding sequence is TGTGCCAGCAGTGAATCTGGACAGCACACCGGGGAGCTGTTTTTT. Protein sequence: CASSESGQHTGELFF.

V usage is TRBV19 and J usage is TRBJ2-2, with D perhaps TRBD2 (5 bases). This CDR3 region has 13 residues. Germline V CDR1 and CDR2: LNHDA, SQIVND (reference sequence). Deletions cut 7 bases from V and 6 bases from J, with 12 bases between. For the CDR3, the DNA is TGTGCCAGTACCCAGCGGCGCGCCGGGGAGCTGTTTTTT. Amino acid sequence: CASTQRRAGELFF. Based on the CDR3 plus reference TRBV19 and TRBJ2-2, the full variable domain is DGGITQSPKYLFRKEGQNVTLSCEQNLNHDAMYWYRQDPGQGLRLIYYSQIVNDFQKGDIAEGYSVSREKKESFPLTVTSAQKNPTAFYLCASTQRRAGELFFGEGSRLTVL.

This sequence joins TRBV4-3 and TRBJ2-1, with 8 bases matching TRBD1. In germline, CDR1 is LGHNA, CDR2 YSLEER. The trim removed 3 bases at V and 8 bases at J, leaving 9 bases unmatched. CDR3 length equals 15 residues. The CDR3 spells CASSQGGQGFDEQFF. Written as DNA, the CDR3 is TGCGCCAGCAGCCAGGGCGGACAGGGTTTTGATGAGCAGTTCTTC.

The chain uses TRBV4-1 and TRBJ1-2, with TRBD1 identical over 7 bases. The V and J ends lost 0 bases and 7 bases, in that order; junction bases with no gene match: 8. The CDR3 runs to 15 residues. CDR1 MGHRA and CDR2 YSYEKL come from the germline V gene. The CDR3, as DNA: TGCGCCAGCAGCCAAGATTGGAACAGGGGTAGTGGCTACACCTTC. Translated: CASSQDWNRGSGYTF.